This T cell receptor beta chain was identified during a study of blood T cell repertoires in COVID-19. As for the study in general: Both acute and convalescent COVID-19 samples were obtained from the United States, Italy and Spain. From T cells, B-cell-depleted T cells, or PBMCs came the material, which was cDNA or gDNA.

Looked up from germline, CDR1 is SGHRS and CDR2 is YFSETQ. This CDR3 contains 14 residues. Deletions cut 0 bases from V and 4 bases from J, with 11 bases between. In the authors' methods: From reference gene primer amplification, estimates of nucleated cell counts were derived. Sequencing was performed with immunoSEQ multiplex PCR; in TCRdb, only in-frame clones are kept and a portion is missing. The V and J calls and the clone size are those of that table, but D and trimming were determined from the DNA. The sample carries approximately 130,000 clones, approximately 86% recorded once. The receptor was isolated from a woman in her forties or fifties who had recovered from COVID-19. Sample: peripheral blood. The chain employs TRBV5-1 and TRBJ2-7; possible D gene TRBD1, 6 bases. The CDR3 bases are TGCGCCAGCAGCTTGGGAGACAGGTCTTACGAGCAGTACTTC. Encoded protein: CASSLGDRSYEQYF.